A selection of T cell receptor beta chains follows, all from one sample in a study of regulatory T cells in long-lasting Graves disease. TCRdb re-called the multiplex PCR reads through MiXCR, storing one row per CDR3 protein. The sample has around 360,000 distinct CDR3 sequences; around 16% are singletons. The same data also contributed to another study, on T cells in Graves' hyperthyroidism and ophthalmopathy.

This specimen consisted of peripheral blood mononuclear cells (PBMCs), obtained at new diagnosis, from a patient treated with antithyroid drugs. Receptors originate from a woman aged 18-29 years with Graves disease. The CDR3 runs from the conserved cysteine through the conserved F or W.

CDR3,J,V
CASRGPGQGADEQYF,TRBJ2-7,TRBV2
CASRTGLAEVLEQYF,TRBJ2-7,TRBV27
CASSLEAGAYNEQFF,TRBJ2-1,TRBV5-1
CASRQAGQGATEAFF,TRBJ1-1,TRBV6-1
CASSTGPGANVLTF,TRBJ2-6,TRBV2
CASSVGTSSQPQHF,TRBJ1-5,TRBV9
CASSLIKWRTGEPSYEQYF,TRBJ2-7,TRBV4-1
CASSLVTGGQNNEQFF,TRBJ2-1,TRBV11-2
CASSTYGGTSGRVYEQYF,TRBJ2-7,TRBV11-2
CASEAGGMGTGELFF,TRBJ2-2,TRBV6-1
CASSMGQVNQPQHF,TRBJ1-5,TRBV19
CSARGLAGGLGYYEQYF,TRBJ2-7,TRBV20-1
CASKVQRGVYNEQFF,TRBJ2-1,TRBV2
CASSLQTSRTEAFF,TRBJ1-1,TRBV13
CSASGSGGAKNIQYF,TRBJ2-4,TRBV20-1
CASSDSRGADTQYF,TRBJ2-3,TRBV6-4
CASSQESGHRNTIYF,TRBJ1-3,TRBV3-1
CASSLGRGLGEDEQFF,TRBJ2-1,TRBV11-3
CASSLSGGFLNEQFF,TRBJ2-1,TRBV7-8
CASTSGGNYNEQFF,TRBJ2-1,TRBV28
CASSLRGLGDTHEQYF,TRBJ2-7,TRBV7-6
CASSGPSGGAAGELFF,TRBJ2-2,TRBV9
CASSGTSGRAGELFF,TRBJ2-2,TRBV6-2/TRBV6-3
CASSGPGTGTFEQYF,TRBJ2-7,TRBV5-1
CASSGQLFYGYTF,TRBJ1-2,TRBV28
CASSLVVGTGELFF,TRBJ2-2,TRBV5-6
CASSLKRLAGGSEQYF,TRBJ2-7,TRBV7-2
CASSLSGTGKYF,TRBJ2-5,TRBV2
CASSYHLTSGSLSGGELFF,TRBJ2-2,TRBV6-5
CSVAGTDNYEQYF,TRBJ2-7,TRBV29-1
CASGADRWGHAKDEQYF,TRBJ2-7,TRBV28
CSAADRPYEQYF,TRBJ2-7,TRBV20-1
CASSYYGGSVDTQYF,TRBJ2-3,TRBV6-2/TRBV6-3
CASGASASGQARGQFF,TRBJ2-1,TRBV5-1
CATRGDRIDGYTF,TRBJ1-2,TRBV24-1
CASSKRQGNADTQYF,TRBJ2-3,TRBV19
CASSQRAGLLNTEAFF,TRBJ1-1,TRBV18
CASRENRERTEAFF,TRBJ1-1,TRBV12-3/TRBV12-4
CSARSEFGGTYEQYF,TRBJ2-7,TRBV20-1
CASSRLDRKNQPQHF,TRBJ1-5,TRBV28
CASSRDGYEQYF,TRBJ2-7,TRBV7-9
CASSRDAKSNQPQHF,TRBJ1-5,TRBV3-1